The T cell receptor beta chain under discussion was sequenced for a study of blood T cells in healthy people across ages. Points from the study as a whole: Changes in expanded clonotypes were possibly confounded, as the CMV status of donors was unknown. When set beside aged donors, long-lived donors presented more naive CD4+ cells and higher diversity.

On this clonotype itself: What it binds is not known.

The CDR3 spans 13 residues. Per the germline V gene, CDR1 is SEHNR and CDR2 is FQNEAQ (reference sequence). Trimming left V 7 bases short and J 7 bases short, with 16 bases between. A sample-barcoded 5' primer and a J-beta primer mix were used in a second PCR of about 6 to 12 cycles. Tagging of each cDNA molecule was performed by a template-switch adaptor with 12 random nucleotides. A single record per CDR3 protein comes from TCRdb applying MiXCR to the 5' RACE reads. The sample includes around 600,000 distinct CDR3 sequences, under 55% of them seen just once. This receptor was identified in an elderly man in good health. The gene calls are TRBV7-9 and TRBJ1-2, with a possible D match to TRBD1 (6 bases). Material: blood. The CDR3 DNA is TGTGCCAGCACCTCCACAGGGTCTAGTGGCTACACCTTC. This translates into CASTSTGSSGYTF.